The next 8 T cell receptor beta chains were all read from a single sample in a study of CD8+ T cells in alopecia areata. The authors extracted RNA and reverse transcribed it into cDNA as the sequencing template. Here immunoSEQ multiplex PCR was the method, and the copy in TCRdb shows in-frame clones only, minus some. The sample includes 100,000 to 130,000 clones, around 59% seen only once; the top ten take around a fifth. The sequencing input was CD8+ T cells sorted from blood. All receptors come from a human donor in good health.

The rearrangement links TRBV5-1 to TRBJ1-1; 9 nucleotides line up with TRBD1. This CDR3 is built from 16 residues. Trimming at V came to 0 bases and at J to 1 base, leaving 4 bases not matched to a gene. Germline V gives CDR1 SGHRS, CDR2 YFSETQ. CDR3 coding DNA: TGCGCCAGCAGCTTGGTTGGGACAGGGAGGAACACTGAAGCTTTCTTT. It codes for CASSLVGTGRNTEAFF.

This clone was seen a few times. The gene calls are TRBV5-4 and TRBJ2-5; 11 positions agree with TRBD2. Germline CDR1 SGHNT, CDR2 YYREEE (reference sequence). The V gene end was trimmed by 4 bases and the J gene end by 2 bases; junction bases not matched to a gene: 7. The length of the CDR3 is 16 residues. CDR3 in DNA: TGTGCCAGCAGCGAGGAACTAGCGGGGGCTCAAGAGACCCAGTACTTC. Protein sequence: CASSEELAGAQETQYF.

CDR3: CASRRLAGGPPPSYEQYF. CDR3 sequence (DNA): TGCGCCAGCAGAAGACTAGCGGGGGGGCCGCCGCCTTCCTACGAGCAGTACTTC. V and J are TRBV10-2 and TRBJ2-7, with TRBD2 identical over 14 bases. Per germline, CDR1 WSHSY and CDR2 SAAADI. The CDR3 totals 18 residues. V was clipped by 6 bases and J by 1 base; unmatched bases: 11.

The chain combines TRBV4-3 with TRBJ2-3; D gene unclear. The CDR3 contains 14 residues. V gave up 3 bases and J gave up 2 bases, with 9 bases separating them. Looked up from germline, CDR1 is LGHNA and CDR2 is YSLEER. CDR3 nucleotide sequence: TGCGCCAGCAGCCAGAAAGGCTCCACAGATACGCAGTATTTT. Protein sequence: CASSQKGSTDTQYF.

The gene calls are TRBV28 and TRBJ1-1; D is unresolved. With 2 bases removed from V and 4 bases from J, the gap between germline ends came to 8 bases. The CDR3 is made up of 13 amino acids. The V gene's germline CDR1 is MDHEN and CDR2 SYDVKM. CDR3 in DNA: TGTGCCAGCAGTTTAGGGTCCGTCACTGAAGCTTTCTTT. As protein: CASSLGSVTEAFF. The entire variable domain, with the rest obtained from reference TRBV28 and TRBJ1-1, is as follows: DVKVTQSSRYLVKRTGEKVFLECVQDMDHENMFWYRQDPGLGLRLIYFSYDVKMKEKGDIPEGYSVSREKKERFSLILESASTNQTSMYLCASSLGSVTEAFFGQGTRLTVV.

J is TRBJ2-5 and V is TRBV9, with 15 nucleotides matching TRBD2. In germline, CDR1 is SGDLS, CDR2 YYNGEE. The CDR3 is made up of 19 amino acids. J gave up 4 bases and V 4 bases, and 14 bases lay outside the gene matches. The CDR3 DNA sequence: TGTGCCAGCAGCCATCCCCGGCGGGGACTAGCGGGGGGTGGAGAGACCCAGTACTTC. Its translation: CASSHPRRGLAGGGETQYF.

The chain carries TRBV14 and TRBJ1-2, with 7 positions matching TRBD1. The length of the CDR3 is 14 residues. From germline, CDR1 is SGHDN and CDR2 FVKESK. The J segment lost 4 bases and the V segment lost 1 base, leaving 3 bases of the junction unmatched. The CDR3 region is CASSQGTGFYGYTF. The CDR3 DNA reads TGTGCCAGCAGCCAAGGGACAGGATTCTATGGCTACACCTTC.

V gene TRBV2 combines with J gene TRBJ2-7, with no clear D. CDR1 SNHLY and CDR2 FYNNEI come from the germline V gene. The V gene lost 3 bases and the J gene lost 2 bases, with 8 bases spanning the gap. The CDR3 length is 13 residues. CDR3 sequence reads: CASSDGGTYEQYF. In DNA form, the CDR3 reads TGTGCCAGCAGTGACGGCGGAACCTACGAGCAGTACTTC.